The T cell receptor beta chain under discussion was sequenced for a study of low-dose radiotherapy and immunotherapy resistance in tumors. This clonotype was counted between two and nine times. As to time point: before trial treatment. Low-dose radiotherapy and low-dose cyclophosphamide, together with aspirin, ipilimumab and nivolumab, were given to donors. Both TCRalpha and TCRbeta chains were reverse transcribed with V-gene-specific primers. TCRs were amplified for approximately 21 PCR cycles with a constant-region primer and V-primer adapter. Amplification (by in vitro transcription) was performed on isolated mRNA. Using its own MiXCR run on the reads, TCRdb lists one record per CDR3 protein. The sample holds tens of thousands of distinct CDR3 sequences, approximately 17% seen once. Trimming cost V 4 bases and J 2 bases; bases outside gene matches: 7. There are 16 residues in the CDR3. Germline CDR1 reads KGHDR; CDR2 reads SFDVKD.

Source: PBMCs, taken before treatment. The sequence was obtained from a male donor with prostate cancer. V is TRBV24-1 and J is TRBJ2-3; 8 bases map to TRBD2. In nucleotides, the CDR3 is TGTGCCACCAGTGACGACAGCGGGAGACTCACAGATACGCAGTATTTT. Protein product: CATSDDSGRLTDTQYF.